Below, 25 T cell receptor beta chains from the same sample are listed, as sequenced in a study of T cell responses to AZD1222 COVID-19 vaccine. The repertoire was sequenced with immunoSEQ multiplex PCR; TCRdb's copy has only in-frame clones and lacks some. The sample consists of approximately 100,000 clones, less than 90% of them appearing once. The sequences come from peripheral blood, collected on day 0 of AZD1222 vaccination. These receptors all stem from an adult in good health.

This chain uses TRBV6-5 with TRBJ1-2; TRBD1 matches at 7 bases. Germline loops: CDR1 MNHEY, CDR2 SVGAGI. This CDR3 region has 15 residues. V dropped 6 bases and J dropped 4; count of bases not matched to a gene: 11. The chain's CDR3 is CASSRGTEPIYGYTF. CDR3 nucleotide sequence: TGTGCCAGCAGCCGCGGGACAGAACCGATCTATGGCTACACCTTC.

The chain links TRBV6-4 to TRBJ2-1, with D maybe TRBD1 (6 bases). The CDR3 covers 13 residues. CDR1 and CDR2 from the germline V gene are MRHNA and SNTAGT. V was pared by 8 bases and J by 2 bases, with 10 bases between. The CDR3 region is CASGDTAYNEQFF. CDR3 sequence (DNA): TGTGCCAGCGGGGACACAGCCTACAATGAGCAGTTCTTC.

This clone showed up just once. The chain employs TRBV5-4 and TRBJ2-7; tentative D call: TRBD2 (7 bases). This CDR3 region has 14 residues. The V gene lost 4 bases and the J gene lost 4 bases, with 15 bases spanning the gap. Germline CDR1 SGHNT, CDR2 YYREEE (reference sequence). CDR3 sequence: CASSLGGARYEQYF. The CDR3, as DNA: TGTGCCAGCAGCCTGGGGGGGGCAAGATACGAGCAGTACTTC.

This rearrangement joins TRBV19 to TRBJ1-2; 7 bases are a match to TRBD1. The ends lost 2 bases at V and 2 bases at J; junction bases unmatched: 2. The CDR3 contains 14 residues. Germline-derived CDR1 and CDR2 are LNHDA and SQIVND (reference sequence). CDR3 region: CASSITGVNYGYTF. Here the CDR3 DNA reads TGTGCCAGTAGTATAACAGGGGTAAACTATGGCTACACCTTC. Variable domain in full (rest from reference TRBV19 and TRBJ1-2): DGGITQSPKYLFRKEGQNVTLSCEQNLNHDAMYWYRQDPGQGLRLIYYSQIVNDFQKGDIAEGYSVSREKKESFPLTVTSAQKNPTAFYLCASSITGVNYGYTFGSGTRLTVV.

The gene calls are TRBV28 and TRBJ1-3; D is unresolved. V lost 6 bases to trimming and J lost 0 bases, with 15 bases between them. This CDR3 region has 16 residues. CDR1 and CDR2 from the germline V gene are MDHEN and SYDVKM. The CDR3 here is CASSGADAGSGNTIYF. DNA of the CDR3: TGTGCCAGCAGCGGAGCAGACGCCGGCTCTGGAAACACCATATATTTT. Supplemented by reference TRBV28 and TRBJ1-3, the full variable domain reads DVKVTQSSRYLVKRTGEKVFLECVQDMDHENMFWYRQDPGLGLRLIYFSYDVKMKEKGDIPEGYSVSREKKERFSLILESASTNQTSMYLCASSGADAGSGNTIYFGEGSWLTVV.

The chain carries TRBV12-5 and TRBJ1-2, with D possibly matching TRBD1 (5 bases). The CDR3 sequence is 14 residues long. Trimming took off 4 bases at V and 2 bases at J, with 11 bases between the two ends. The germline gives CDR1 LGHNT, CDR2 FRNRAP. In nucleotides, the CDR3 is TGTGCTAGTGGTTGGGGCCACGGGAACTATGGCTACACCTTC. It translates to CASGWGHGNYGYTF.

The V call is TRBV5-1, the J call TRBJ2-1; D is unresolved. Deletions cut 3 bases from V and 1 base from J, with 11 bases between. This CDR3 spans 15 amino acids. Germline V gene lookup returns CDR1 SGHRS and CDR2 YFSETQ. The CDR3 DNA sequence: TGCGCCAGCAGCTCCGGACCAACATCCTACAATGAGCAGTTCTTC. It yields the protein CASSSGPTSYNEQFF.

The gene calls are TRBV19 and TRBJ2-3, with D uncertain. Germline V gene sequence: CDR1 LNHDA, CDR2 SQIVND (reference sequence). V was clipped by 7 bases and J by 1 base, with 12 bases between them. The CDR3 has 14 residues. CDR3 nucleotides: TGTGCCAGTAACCCCGCGGTCCGCACAGATACGCAGTATTTT. Its translation: CASNPAVRTDTQYF. Combining the CDR3 with reference TRBV19 and TRBJ2-3 gives the whole variable domain DGGITQSPKYLFRKEGQNVTLSCEQNLNHDAMYWYRQDPGQGLRLIYYSQIVNDFQKGDIAEGYSVSREKKESFPLTVTSAQKNPTAFYLCASNPAVRTDTQYFGPGTRLTVL.

This clone was observed a single time. V is TRBV30 and J is TRBJ2-1; D ambiguous. V was pared by 0 bases and J by 8 bases, with 8 bases between. The CDR3 length is 12 residues. Germline V lookup: CDR1 GTSNPN, CDR2 SVGIG (reference sequence). The CDR3 DNA follows: TGTGCCTGGAGTGTACTCGAGGATGAGCAGTTCTTC. Its protein is CAWSVLEDEQFF.

CDR3 in amino acids: CASSLGTGGLNTEAFF. The DNA for the CDR3 is TGCGCCAGCAGTCTTGGGACAGGGGGCCTGAACACTGAAGCTTTCTTT. This sequence joins TRBV5-1 and TRBJ1-1; 12 positions agree with TRBD1. The CDR3 covers 16 residues. Trimming removed 5 bases from V and 0 bases from J; junction bases left unmatched: 5. Per germline, CDR1 SGHRS and CDR2 YFSETQ.

The CDR3, as DNA: TGCGCCAGCAGTGACCACCTATCCTACGAGCAGTACTTC. It translates to CASSDHLSYEQYF. The rearrangement links TRBV10-1 to TRBJ2-7; D gene uncertain. The ends were cut back, 3 bases at V and 1 base at J, with 7 bases in the middle. Germline V gives CDR1 WNHNN, CDR2 SYGVQD (reference sequence). This CDR3 has 13 amino acids.

In the case of this clone: Additional DNA sequences in this sample encode the identical CDR3. The chain joins TRBV5-1 to TRBJ2-1; 7 nucleotides line up with TRBD2. This CDR3 has 14 amino acids. The germline V gene encodes CDR1 SGHRS and CDR2 YFSETQ. V trimming: 4 bases; J trimming: 0 bases; junction bases outside the gene matches: 1. CDR3 DNA: TGCGCCAGCAGCGGGGGGGACTCCTACAATGAGCAGTTCTTC. Amino acid sequence: CASSGGDSYNEQFF. Supplemented by reference TRBV5-1 and TRBJ2-1, the full variable domain reads KAGVTQTPRYLIKTRGQQVTLSCSPISGHRSVSWYQQTPGQGLQFLFEYFSETQRNKGNFPGRFSGRQFSNSRSEMNVSTLELGDSALYLCASSGGDSYNEQFFGPGTRLTVL.

The V and J genes are TRBV6-5 and TRBJ2-2; unclear D gene. The V and J ends lost 4 bases and 1 base respectively, with 1 base between them. Germline CDR1 is MNHEY and CDR2 is SVGAGI. This CDR3 spans 12 amino acids. The CDR3 sequence is CASSWNTGELFF. In nucleotides, the CDR3 is TGTGCCAGCAGTTGGAACACCGGGGAGCTGTTTTTT.

This clone was detected only once. V gene TRBV14 combines with J gene TRBJ1-4; no clear D gene. This CDR3 is 13 amino acids long. The germline V and J ends were trimmed by 6 bases and 8 bases, with 13 bases remaining between them. Germline V gene data show CDR1 as SGHDN and CDR2 as FVKESK. The CDR3 loop reads CASRRRPQEKLFF. In DNA, the CDR3 is TGTGCCAGCAGGAGGAGGCCCCAAGAAAAACTGTTTTTT.

The chain joins TRBV21-1 to TRBJ2-1; the D segment call TRBD1 is taken from the table without a DNA check. TRBV21-1 is deemed a pseudogene. This CDR3 is 15 amino acids long. The DNA for the CDR3 is TGTGCCAGCGAGCGGGGACAGGGCTCCTACAATGAGCAGTTCTTC. Its translation is CASERGQGSYNEQFF.

V is TRBV2 and J is TRBJ1-3; TRBD1 might be the D (6 bases). This CDR3 has 14 residues. The germline V gene encodes CDR1 SNHLY and CDR2 FYNNEI. Trimming took 7 bases from V and 0 from J, leaving 10 bases between them. CDR3 sequence reads: CASTRTVSGNTIYF. In DNA form, the CDR3 reads TGTGCCAGCACCAGGACAGTCTCTGGAAACACCATATATTTT.

The chain couples TRBV5-4 to TRBJ1-1; possibly TRBD1 for D (5 bases). The germline CDR1 and CDR2 sequences are SGHNT and YYREEE (reference sequence). This CDR3 comprises 15 residues. V was cut by 4 bases and J by 1 base, with 14 bases left in between. CDR3 in amino acids: CASSLPGTENTEAFF. CDR3 DNA sequence: TGTGCCAGCAGCCTTCCCGGGACGGAGAACACTGAAGCTTTCTTT.

This clone was found once. The chain carries TRBV6-2 or TRBV6-3 and TRBJ2-2; a possible D gene is TRBD2 (5 bases). The germline gives CDR1 MNHEY, CDR2 SVGEGT. The CDR3 covers 17 residues. V shed 6 bases and J shed 5 bases, with 22 bases lying between them. The CDR3 nucleotides read TGTGCCAGCAGCTCGAGAAAAAGTCAGCGGAGGACCGGGGAGCTGTTTTTT. Its translation: CASSSRKSQRRTGELFF.

This CDR3 reads CASIGGTYGYTF. The CDR3, as DNA: TGTGCCAGTATTGGAGGCACCTATGGCTACACCTTC. The chain uses TRBV19 and TRBJ1-2; no clear D. The CDR3 is 12 amino acids. Deletions cut 7 bases from V and 4 bases from J, with 10 bases between. Germline V gene lookup returns CDR1 LNHDA and CDR2 SQIVND (reference sequence).

The chain joins TRBV7-9 to TRBJ2-1; 7 bases match TRBD1. Germline lookup yields CDR1 SEHNR and CDR2 FQNEAQ (reference sequence). J gave up 7 bases and V 5 bases, and 11 bases lay outside the gene matches. CDR3 length: 15 residues. The CDR3 DNA follows: TGTGCCAGCAGCCCCGTTATCGGCAGGGGGAATGAGCAGTTCTTC. It codes for CASSPVIGRGNEQFF.

This chain uses TRBV6-5 with TRBJ1-5; D is undetermined. With 5 bases removed from V and 5 bases from J, the gap between germline ends came to 16 bases. Germline V gene lookup returns CDR1 MNHEY and CDR2 SVGAGI. The CDR3 has 15 amino acids. The chain's CDR3 is CASSPTPGPHQPQHF. The CDR3 coding sequence is TGTGCCAGCAGTCCTACTCCGGGTCCCCATCAGCCCCAGCATTTT.

The rearrangement links TRBV23-1 to TRBJ1-1; D possibly corresponds to TRBD1 (6 bases). TRBV23-1 is an open reading frame, and its role is uncertain. CDR3 length: 16 amino acids. The V end was cut by 4 bases, the J end by 4 bases, with 19 bases between. The DNA of the CDR3 is TGCGCCAGCAGTCCGGGGACGGGGGGCTGGTGCACTGAAGCTTTCTTT. It translates to CASSPGTGGWCTEAFF.

This sequence joins TRBV2 and TRBJ1-6; D is unclear. The ends were cut back, 5 bases at V and 7 bases at J, with 6 bases in the middle. CDR1 is SNHLY, CDR2 FYNNEI, per germline. The CDR3 extends over 12 amino acids. The CDR3 sequence: CASSLDNSPLHF. CDR3 sequence (DNA): TGTGCCAGCAGTTTGGACAATTCACCCCTCCACTTT.

DNA for the CDR3: TGTGCCAGTAGTACCAGGGGAGGGACAGGATACTATGGCTACACCTTC. Its translation is CASSTRGGTGYYGYTF. This chain joins TRBV19 and TRBJ1-2; 8 bases are a match to TRBD1. The CDR3 extends over 16 amino acids. The germline V gene encodes CDR1 LNHDA and CDR2 SQIVND (reference sequence). V lost 4 bases and J lost 3; bases outside the gene matches: 10.

This rearrangement joins TRBV4-1 to TRBJ2-3; D remains ambiguous. Germline values: CDR1 MGHRA, CDR2 YSYEKL. The length of the CDR3 is 16 residues. Trimming left V 0 bases short and J 0 bases short, with 10 bases between. CDR3 sequence reads: CASSQDKQASTDTQYF. The CDR3 DNA is TGCGCCAGCAGCCAAGATAAGCAGGCGAGCACAGATACGCAGTATTTT.